This T cell receptor beta chain is from a study of blood T cell repertoires in COVID-19. From germline, CDR1 is SGHNT and CDR2 YENEEA. CDR3 length equals 13 residues. Trimming stripped 5 bases from V and 5 bases from J, with 13 bases between. Profiling relied on immunoSEQ multiplex PCR, and the TCRdb table lists in-frame clones only, not all of them. In the table there are 450,000 to 500,000 clones, around 90% of which are singletons. This clone was detected once. Sequencing input: PBMCs or T cells enriched from blood (not recorded which). The clonotype originates from a woman between 18 and 29 years old who had recovered from COVID-19. The V call is TRBV11-3, the J call TRBJ2-7; D possibly corresponds to TRBD1 (6 bases). The CDR3 region is CASSPGQKHEQYF. CDR3 nucleotide sequence: TGTGCCAGCAGCCCTGGACAGAAGCACGAGCAGTACTTC.